The rows below give T cell receptor beta chains drawn from one sample of a study of regulatory T cells in long-lasting Graves disease. TCRdb analysed the multiplex PCR reads with MiXCR anew, one entry per CDR3 protein. The sample has around 420,000 distinct CDR3 sequences, around 15% seen once; the top ten hold approximately 22%. The input for sequencing was peripheral blood mononuclear cells (PBMCs), taken at new diagnosis, from a patient treated with antithyroid drugs. Receptors originate from a female donor with Graves disease. CDR3s include the opening cysteine and the closing phenylalanine or tryptophan. The order of the fields is V gene, D gene, clone size, J gene, CDR3 DNA, CDR3 protein. A D gene is named only where the DNA matches it firmly. Expanded clones are given a class, and other clones once, few, many or no size at all.

>TRBV7-9|-|many|TRBJ2-1
TGTGCCAGCAGCTTAGATTACAATGAGCAGTTCTTC
CASSLDYNEQFF
>TRBV6-9|TRBD1|many|TRBJ2-7
TGTGCCAGCAGTTGGGACAGGGGATACGACTACGAGCAGTACTTC
CASSWDRGYDYEQYF
>TRBV18|-|few|TRBJ2-3
TGTGCCAGCTCACCACGTCCCGACAAGCCTACAGATACGCAGTATTTT
CASSPRPDKPTDTQYF
>TRBV19|-|few|TRBJ1-3
TGTGCCAGTAACCGGGTCTTCTCTGGAAACACCATATATTTT
CASNRVFSGNTIYF
>TRBV27|-|few|TRBJ1-1
TGTGCCAGCTTGATAAATTTACAGGGTACGGGGAACACTGAAGCTTTCTTT
CASLINLQGTGNTEAFF
>TRBV11-3|-|once|TRBJ2-5
TGTGCCAGCAGCCGGACGGTCGGGGACTTGGCGTACCAAGAGACCCAGTACTTC
CASSRTVGDLAYQETQYF
>TRBV19|-|many|TRBJ2-3
TGTGCCAGTAGTCCAGCGGCTGTTACAGATACGCAGTATTTT
CASSPAAVTDTQYF
>TRBV5-6|-|many|TRBJ2-7
TGTGCCAGCAGCTACCGGAGCCGCTCCTACGAGCAGTACTTC
CASSYRSRSYEQYF
>TRBV7-9|-|many|TRBJ2-7
TGTGCCACCACTTGGACAGATCCCTACGAGCAGTACTTC
CATTWTDPYEQYF
>TRBV3-1|-|-|TRBJ2-1
TGTGCCAGCAGCACGCCGGAACCCAATGAGCAGTTCTTC
CASSTPEPNEQFF
>TRBV6-5|TRBD2|few|TRBJ2-4
TGTGCCAGCAGTTTCCGTCCCGGGACTAGCGGGAGAAGAAACAAAAACATTCAGTACTTC
CASSFRPGTSGRRNKNIQYF
>TRBV2|TRBD1|-|TRBJ1-6
TGTGCCAGCAGTGAACAGGGACAGAGTTATAATTCACCCCTCCACTTT
CASSEQGQSYNSPLHF
>TRBV6-5|-|many|TRBJ1-6
TGTGCCAGCAGTTACCAAACCCGAGTGCGAGGAACAGGTGGTTCACCCCTCCACTTT
CASSYQTRVRGTGGSPLHF
>TRBV20-1|-|-|TRBJ1-1
TGCAGTGCTAGTCGGCTCCAGAACACTGAAGCTTTCTTT
CSASRLQNTEAFF
>TRBV10-2|TRBD1|many|TRBJ2-7
TGCGCCAGCAGTTCCGGGACAGGGGTGTTGGACCAGTACTTC
CASSSGTGVLDQYF
>TRBV15|TRBD1|many|TRBJ2-5
TGTGCCACCAGCAGAGTAGGGTCAGGGGGCCATCAAGAGACCCAGTACTTC
CATSRVGSGGHQETQYF
>TRBV6-5|TRBD2|many|TRBJ2-2
TGTGCCAGCAGTTACAGCGGGAGGGCGGGAGCCGGGGAGCTGTTTTTT
CASSYSGRAGAGELFF
>TRBV7-3|-|many|TRBJ1-2
TGTGCCAGCAGCCCCAGGAGGGGAGACGGCTACACCTTC
CASSPRRGDGYTF
>TRBV10-3|TRBD1|many|TRBJ2-7
TGTGCCATCAGGGCCTCCCAGGGGGCCTACGAGCAGTACTTC
CAIRASQGAYEQYF
>TRBV20-1|-|many|TRBJ2-5
TGCAGTGCTAGAGAACTCCCGGGGGATCAAGAGACCCAGTACTTC
CSARELPGDQETQYF
>TRBV9|-|many|TRBJ1-2
TGTGCCAGCAGCGTAGTTGAAGGCAGGGCACGAAACTATGGCTACACCTTC
CASSVVEGRARNYGYTF
>TRBV27|TRBD1|-|TRBJ2-7
TGTGCCAGCAGTTCTGGACAGGGGTGGTACGAGCAGTACTTC
CASSSGQGWYEQYF
>TRBV12-3/TRBV12-4|-|many|TRBJ1-1
TGTGCCAGCAGTTTAATGAGTCCAGGGTTCCTTTTGAGCGCTGAAGCTTTCTTT
CASSLMSPGFLLSAEAFF
>TRBV5-4|-|many|TRBJ1-2
TGTGCCAGCAGCTTGGTGTCTTTGGGACAAGGCTACACCTTC
CASSLVSLGQGYTF
>TRBV7-9|-|many|TRBJ2-1
TGTGCCAGCAGGTCTGGACAAACTCCCTACAATGAGCAGTTCTTC
CASRSGQTPYNEQFF
>TRBV28|TRBD1|few|TRBJ1-4
TGTGCCAGCAGCCTCCCATCAGGGGGCTATGAAAAACTGTTTTTT
CASSLPSGGYEKLFF
>TRBV3-1|-|-|TRBJ2-7
TGTGCCAGCAGCCCCTCCCGACAGAGGGTTCCCAACGAGCAGTACTTC
CASSPSRQRVPNEQYF
>TRBV12-3/TRBV12-4|TRBD2|-|TRBJ2-7
TGTGCCAGGGGACTAGCGGGAGGAGAGTACGAGCAGTACTTC
CARGLAGGEYEQYF
>TRBV6-5|-|-|TRBJ1-6
TGTGCCAGCAGTTACAGACCCTCCACGAGCTCCTATAATTCACCCCTCCACTTT
CASSYRPSTSSYNSPLHF
>TRBV28|-|many|TRBJ2-1
TGTGCCAGCAGTTCGTCACCCTCCTACAATGAGCAGTTCTTC
CASSSSPSYNEQFF
>TRBV5-4|-|many|TRBJ1-1
TGTGCCAGCAGCTTGGATAAAGAATGGAACACTGAAGCTTTCTTT
CASSLDKEWNTEAFF
>TRBV7-6|-|-|TRBJ2-5
TGTGCCAGCAGCTCCACCGGTGGGACCCAGTACTTC
CASSSTGGTQYF
>TRBV5-5|-|-|TRBJ1-2
TGTGCCAGCAGCTTGGAGGCAGCGCCTAACTATGGCTACACCTTC
CASSLEAAPNYGYTF
>TRBV20-1|-|few|TRBJ1-1
TGCAGTGCTAGAGATGGCCGGGCCACTGAAGCTTTCTTT
CSARDGRATEAFF
>TRBV5-1|-|-|TRBJ1-2
TGCGCCAGCAGCGGACCTCCGGGACATAACTATGGCTACACCTTC
CASSGPPGHNYGYTF
>TRBV6-2/TRBV6-3|TRBD2|many|TRBJ2-1
TGTGCCAGCAGTTCGTTAGCGGGAGAGGCTGAGCAGTTCTTC
CASSSLAGEAEQFF
>TRBV20-1|TRBD2|many|TRBJ2-2
TGCAGTGCTAGCCGGGGGGGGCGTACCGGGGAGCTGTTTTTT
CSASRGGRTGELFF
>TRBV24-1|TRBD2|many|TRBJ2-1
TGTGCCACCAGTGACCCGGGACTAGCGGGTGGATCCAATGAGCAGTTCTTC
CATSDPGLAGGSNEQFF